The 17 T cell receptor beta chains listed next were all sequenced from one sample in a study of metastatic and nonmetastatic thyroid tumors. None of the patients had undergone any treatment ahead of thyroid surgery. Using MiXCR, TCRdb reanalyzed the PCR reads. The profile covers some 33,000 clones, with around 16% appearing a single time and around 20% taken by the ten largest. Sequencing used blood. The receptors here all came from a male donor with papillary thyroid cancer or a benign thyroid nodule (not recorded which). Some clones in this sample may be carry-over from other donors' samples.

This clone was counted many times. The rearrangement links TRBV7-6 to TRBJ1-3, with a possible D match to TRBD1 (5 bases). V lost 1 base, J lost 0 bases, and 7 bases lay in between. This CDR3 region has 15 residues. The germline V gene encodes CDR1 SGHVS and CDR2 FNYEAQ. CDR3: CASSLGGSSGNTIYF. The CDR3, as DNA: TGTGCCAGCAGCTTAGGGGGCTCCTCTGGAAACACCATATATTTT.

This clone appeared many times. V is TRBV11-2 and J is TRBJ2-1, with 13 positions matching TRBD2. There are 17 residues in the CDR3. The junction had 12 bases not matched to a gene; V was cut back by 5 bases and J by 8 bases. Germline V gives CDR1 SGHAT, CDR2 FQNNGV. CDR3 loop: CASSKRTSGSGGDEQFF. The CDR3 nucleotides are TGTGCCAGCAGCAAGAGGACTAGCGGGAGTGGTGGCGATGAGCAGTTCTTC.

The V gene is TRBV6-2 or TRBV6-3, the J gene TRBJ2-2; 11 positions match TRBD2. V shed 0 bases, J shed 2 bases, and the junction held 8 bases outside the gene matches. Germline-derived CDR1 and CDR2 are MNHEY and SVGEGT. There are 19 residues in the CDR3. CDR3 DNA sequence: TGTGCCAGCAGTTACTCAGGTCTAGCGGGAGGAATCAACACCGGGGAGCTGTTTTTT. Protein sequence: CASSYSGLAGGINTGELFF.

This clone appeared many times. This CDR3 reads CASSPPGAAYNEQFF. The CDR3 coding sequence is TGTGCCAGCTCACCACCGGGGGCCGCCTACAATGAGCAGTTCTTC. The V gene is TRBV18, the J gene TRBJ2-1; the D gene is possibly TRBD1 (6 bases). This CDR3 is 15 amino acids long. Germline CDR1 is KGHSH and CDR2 is LQKENI. V lost 0 bases and J lost 2, with 8 bases in between.

The chain uses TRBV19 and TRBJ1-2; TRBD1 is a possible D gene (5 bases). The CDR3 is made up of 17 amino acids. V lost 3 bases and J lost 8, with 25 bases in between. Per germline, CDR1 LNHDA and CDR2 SQIVND (reference sequence). CDR3 bases: TGTGCCAGTAGTATGGTTGCGGACTCCCGTAGGGACCTAGGCTACACCTTC. Protein: CASSMVADSRRDLGYTF. The full variable domain, its missing parts supplied by reference TRBV19 and TRBJ1-2, is DGGITQSPKYLFRKEGQNVTLSCEQNLNHDAMYWYRQDPGQGLRLIYYSQIVNDFQKGDIAEGYSVSREKKESFPLTVTSAQKNPTAFYLCASSMVADSRRDLGYTFGSGTRLTVV.

This clone was recorded at least ten times. This chain uses TRBV20-1 with TRBJ1-5; D is ambiguous. The CDR3 consists of 14 residues. Germline V lookup: CDR1 DFQATT, CDR2 SNEGSKA (reference sequence). Between the trimmed V and J ends, which lost 0 bases and 4 bases, there was a span of 10 bases. CDR3 nucleotide sequence: TGCAGTGCTAGAGACATGGGGATGAATCAGCCCCAGCATTTT. Protein: CSARDMGMNQPQHF.

This sequence joins TRBV2 and TRBJ1-5, with D unresolved. The length of the CDR3 is 16 residues. Trimming pared 0 bases from V and 6 bases from J, leaving 15 bases between. Looked up from germline, CDR1 is SNHLY and CDR2 is FYNNEI. CDR3 nucleotide sequence: TGTGCCAGCAGTGAAGCGCTTGTGACATGGGGTCAGCCCCAGCATTTT. Protein sequence: CASSEALVTWGQPQHF.

This clone showed up just a few times. This may stem from a read error, because a much larger clone lies one nucleotide away. The chain carries TRBV11-2 and TRBJ2-1; TRBD2 matches 9 bases. CDR1 and CDR2 from the germline V gene are SGHAT and FQNNGV. The CDR3 extends over 16 amino acids. The V and J ends lost 5 bases and 12 bases, in that order; junction bases with no gene match: 17. The CDR3 protein is CASSPKASGTPRGQFF. CDR3 sequence (DNA): TGTGCCAGCAGCCCAAAGGCTAGCGGGACCCCCCGAGGGCAGTTCTTC.

This clone came up many times. CDR3 region: CASSPQQGLWGGYTF. The DNA of the CDR3 is TGTGCCAGCAGCCCACAACAGGGGTTGTGGGGGGGCTACACCTTC. The V gene is TRBV7-2, the J gene TRBJ1-2; TRBD1 matches 7 bases. Germline CDR1 and CDR2: SGHTA and FQGNSA. The CDR3 is 15 amino acids. Germline trimming cut 5 bases from V and 8 bases from J; bases unmatched to any gene: 14.

This clone has at least ten counts. The CDR3 region has the DNA TGCAGCGTTGAAAAAGGGTTTGGGTATGGCTACACCTTC. Translating it yields CSVEKGFGYGYTF. The rearrangement joins TRBV29-1 to TRBJ1-2; no definite D call. From germline, CDR1 is SQVTM and CDR2 ANQGSEA. This CDR3 region has 13 residues. Deletions cut 2 bases from V and 5 bases from J, with 12 bases between.

The sample holds one count of this clone. The chain has TRBV20-1 and TRBJ2-7, with TRBD2 matching 7 bases. This CDR3 spans 15 amino acids. The germline V gene has CDR1 DFQATT and CDR2 SNEGSKA (reference sequence). V was pared by 0 bases and J by 3 bases, with 8 bases of the junction left unmatched. The CDR3 DNA reads TGCAGTGCTAGAGATCCAAGCGGGGCCGACTACGAGCAGTACTTC. The encoded protein is CSARDPSGADYEQYF.

This clone came up many times. J is TRBJ2-7 and V is TRBV25-1; possible D gene TRBD1, 6 bases. V was clipped by 3 bases and J by 5 bases, with 14 bases between them. CDR3 length: 14 amino acids. The germline V gene has CDR1 MGHDK and CDR2 SYGVNS. CDR3 amino acids: CASSDTAGDDEQYF. The CDR3 coding sequence is TGTGCCAGCAGTGATACGGCAGGGGACGACGAGCAGTACTTC.

This rearrangement joins TRBV28 to TRBJ2-1; 11 positions match TRBD2. The J segment lost 6 bases and the V segment lost 3 bases, leaving 10 bases of the junction unmatched. Germline CDR1 and CDR2: MDHEN and SYDVKM. The CDR3 has 17 amino acids. CDR3 protein: CASSFLVSLAGGNEQFF. For the CDR3, the DNA is TGTGCCAGCAGTTTTCTCGTATCGCTAGCGGGAGGCAATGAGCAGTTCTTC. Full variable domain (remainder filled in from reference TRBV28 and TRBJ2-1): DVKVTQSSRYLVKRTGEKVFLECVQDMDHENMFWYRQDPGLGLRLIYFSYDVKMKEKGDIPEGYSVSREKKERFSLILESASTNQTSMYLCASSFLVSLAGGNEQFFGPGTRLTVL.

This clone was seen a handful of times. The genes are TRBV12-3 or TRBV12-4 and TRBJ2-7, with TRBD1 matching 7 bases. The J segment lost 4 bases and the V segment lost 3 bases, leaving 9 bases of the junction unmatched. There are 15 residues in the CDR3. This CDR3 is CASSFRQGLWYEQYF. DNA of the CDR3: TGTGCCAGCAGTTTTAGACAGGGTCTATGGTACGAGCAGTACTTC.

In this sample, this clone turned up many times. V is TRBV5-4 and J is TRBJ2-1; TRBD1 aligns across 8 bases. The CDR3 extends over 12 amino acids. J was trimmed by 10 bases and V by 6 bases; bases with no gene match: 6. Germline V gives CDR1 SGHNT, CDR2 YYREEE (reference sequence). The CDR3 reads CASTGTGMEQFF. CDR3 sequence (DNA): TGTGCCAGCACCGGGACAGGTATGGAGCAGTTCTTC.

With regard to this clone: The CDR3 carries no conserved terminal phenylalanine or tryptophan, so it likely arises from a read error. This chain uses TRBV18 with TRBJ2-5; weak D call: TRBD1 (5 bases). Looked up from germline, CDR1 is KGHSH and CDR2 is LQKENI. The ends were cut back, 2 bases at V and 2 bases at J, with 9 bases in the middle. The CDR3 runs to 14 residues. The CDR3 sequence is CASSPGAVQETQYC. The CDR3 bases are TGTGCCAGCTCACCAGGGGCCGTACAAGAGACCCAGTACTGC.

This clone was found many times. This chain connects TRBV14 to TRBJ1-1; D gene uncertain. Trimming cost V 1 base and J 4 bases, with 16 bases left between them. The CDR3 length is 16 residues. Germline-derived CDR1 and CDR2 are SGHDN and FVKESK. CDR3 sequence reads: CASSQAVQAVPTEAFF. CDR3 sequence (DNA): TGTGCCAGCAGCCAAGCAGTACAAGCGGTTCCCACTGAAGCTTTCTTT. Full variable domain (missing parts from reference TRBV14 and TRBJ1-1): EAGVTQFPSHSVIEKGQTVTLRCDPISGHDNLYWYRRVMGKEIKFLLHFVKESKQDESGMPNNRFLAERTGGTYSTLKVQPAELEDSGVYFCASSQAVQAVPTEAFFGQGTRLTVV.